A selection of T cell receptor beta chains follows, all from one sample in a study of blood T cells in healthy people across ages. In TCRdb, the 5' RACE reads were re-called with MiXCR into one record per CDR3 protein. The sample lists roughly 1,000,000 distinct CDR3 sequences, less than 25% occurring once. The sample was also linked to a second study, of T cells of mothers and their children.

The sequencing sample was made of blood. All receptors derive from a girl aged 2-10 years in good health. Both conserved end residues are part of each CDR3. D genes are given only for firm matches. The listing skips clone size in some rows; elsewhere it reads once, few, many or a size class.

V	D	size	J	DNA	CDR3
TRBV20-1	.	.	TRBJ2-7	TGCAGTGCTAGACCTCTGCCGGGGGAGGACGAGCAGTACTTC	CSARPLPGEDEQYF
TRBV7-3	.	many	TRBJ2-5	TGTGCCAGCAGCTTAACCGCGGGCCGAAGGGAGACCCAGTACTTC	CASSLTAGRRETQYF
TRBV4-1	.	.	TRBJ1-1	TGCGCCAGCAGCCAATCTGAGGCCCTGAACACTGAAGCTTTCTTT	CASSQSEALNTEAFF
TRBV15	.	few	TRBJ2-2	TGTGCCACCAGCAATACTAGGAACACCGGGGAGCTGTTTTTT	CATSNTRNTGELFF
TRBV7-9	TRBD1	.	TRBJ1-1	TGTGCCAGCAGCTCAAGACAGGGGGGCATAGACGCTGAAGCTTTCTTT	CASSSRQGGIDAEAFF
TRBV9	TRBD1	few	TRBJ2-7	TGTGCCAGCAGCGGAAACGACAGGGGTAGCTACGAGCAGTACTTC	CASSGNDRGSYEQYF
TRBV12-3/TRBV12-4	.	.	TRBJ1-1	TGTGCCAGCAGTTTCATACAGGGACCTGAAGCTTTCTTT	CASSFIQGPEAFF
TRBV5-1	TRBD1	few	TRBJ2-7	TGCGCCAGCAGGCGGGGACAGGGACTTTCCTACGAGCAGTACTTC	CASRRGQGLSYEQYF
TRBV9	TRBD1	once	TRBJ1-4	TGTGCCAGCAGCGTTTTGGCAGGGGGGACTCTCGGTGAAAAACTGTTTTTT	CASSVLAGGTLGEKLFF
TRBV29-1	.	few	TRBJ2-5	TGCAGCACCGGCGTCTCCCAAGAGACCCAGTACTTC	CSTGVSQETQYF
TRBV7-2	.	.	TRBJ2-3	TGTGCCAGCAGCCGGGGTGGTATGATAACCACAGATACGCAGTATTTT	CASSRGGMITTDTQYF
TRBV6-1	.	.	TRBJ2-5	TGTGCCAGCAGTGAACCGGCGCAAGAGACCCAGTACTTC	CASSEPAQETQYF
TRBV7-9	.	.	TRBJ2-7	TGTGCCAGCGAACCGGGGGATACCCCCCACGAGCAGTACTTC	CASEPGDTPHEQYF
TRBV3-1	.	few	TRBJ1-2	TGTGCCAGCAGCCAAGCCACCCCAGGGGCGAAAGGCTACACCTTC	CASSQATPGAKGYTF
TRBV5-1	.	few	TRBJ1-1	TGCGCCAGCAGCTTGACTGAGGGCATGAACACTGAAGCTTTCTTT	CASSLTEGMNTEAFF
TRBV20-1	TRBD2	few	TRBJ2-7	TGCAGTGCTAGAGAAGCCCTAGCGGGATACGAGCAGTACTTC	CSAREALAGYEQYF
TRBV5-1	.	few	TRBJ2-7	TGCGCCAGCAGCTTGTATGGGGGTCGTCGCGAGCAGTACTTC	CASSLYGGRREQYF
TRBV20-1	.	few	TRBJ2-1	TGCAGTGCCTTTCCAGGGAATGAGCAGTTCTTC	CSAFPGNEQFF
TRBV6-5	.	.	TRBJ1-1	TGTGCCAGCAGTATCCAAAGTGGGATGAACACTGAAGCTTTCTTT	CASSIQSGMNTEAFF
TRBV6-2/TRBV6-3	TRBD2	few	TRBJ2-5	TGTGCCAGCAGTTCCCGACTAGCGGGGAAGGAGACCCAGTACTTC	CASSSRLAGKETQYF
TRBV7-3	.	few	TRBJ2-3	TGTGCCAGCAGCCCACATCTGAGAGATACGCAGTATTTT	CASSPHLRDTQYF
TRBV27	.	few	TRBJ2-1	TGTGCCAGCAGTTCGGACGGTAATGAGCAGTTCTTC	CASSSDGNEQFF
TRBV15	.	.	TRBJ2-7	TGTGCCACCAGCAGAGACCCCGGGACAACCTACGAGCAGTACTTC	CATSRDPGTTYEQYF
TRBV28	TRBD2	few	TRBJ2-5	TGTGCCAGCAGTCAGCGGGAGGGCCCGGAGACCCAGTACTTC	CASSQREGPETQYF
TRBV5-1	TRBD1	.	TRBJ2-3	TGCGCCAGCAGCTCCCGTGAGGGGGCAACAGATACGCAGTATTTT	CASSSREGATDTQYF
TRBV11-3	TRBD2	.	TRBJ2-5	TGTGCCAGCAGCTTCCCGGGCGGGGGGGCGGCCCAGTACTTC	CASSFPGGGAAQYF
TRBV12-3/TRBV12-4	.	few	TRBJ2-7	TGTGCCAGCAGTTTACGGGGAATGGGCGAGCAGTACTTC	CASSLRGMGEQYF
TRBV12-3/TRBV12-4	TRBD2	.	TRBJ2-5	TGTGCCAGCAGTCCCCAAGCGGGAGTAGGAGAGACCCAGTACTTC	CASSPQAGVGETQYF
TRBV14	TRBD2	few	TRBJ2-3	TGTGCCAGCAGCGTCATACTAGCGGGGGAAGATACGCAGTATTTT	CASSVILAGEDTQYF
TRBV7-2	.	few	TRBJ2-7	TGTGCCAGCAGCTTATTCCGAGCCTACGAGCAGTACTTC	CASSLFRAYEQYF
TRBV5-1	TRBD1	.	TRBJ2-3	TGCGCCAGCAGCTTGGTAAGGACAGGGGTCGATACGCAGTATTTT	CASSLVRTGVDTQYF
TRBV7-2	.	.	TRBJ2-3	TGTGCCAGCAGCTTACACCTAGCCGGAGATACGCAGTATTTT	CASSLHLAGDTQYF
TRBV7-9	.	.	TRBJ2-1	TGTGCCACCGTTCCCGGTCAGTCCTACAATGAGCAGTTCTTC	CATVPGQSYNEQFF
TRBV4-3	.	many	TRBJ2-1	TGCGCCAGCAGCCAAGAAACGCGGGGCGCACAGTTCTTC	CASSQETRGAQFF
TRBV3-1	.	.	TRBJ2-3	TGTGCCAGCAGCCAAGATATGGCGGTACGGGCAGATACGCAGTATTTT	CASSQDMAVRADTQYF
TRBV9	.	.	TRBJ2-2	TGTGCCAGCAGCGTAAGCAGAATCCCATCCGCGAACACCGGGGAGCTGTTTTTT	CASSVSRIPSANTGELFF
TRBV7-9	TRBD1	few	TRBJ1-4	TGTGCCAGCAGCACGACAGGGTGGACTAATGAAAAACTGTTTTTT	CASSTTGWTNEKLFF
TRBV28	.	once	TRBJ2-7	TGTGCCAGCAGTCCCACAGGTCCAGACGAGCAGTACTTC	CASSPTGPDEQYF